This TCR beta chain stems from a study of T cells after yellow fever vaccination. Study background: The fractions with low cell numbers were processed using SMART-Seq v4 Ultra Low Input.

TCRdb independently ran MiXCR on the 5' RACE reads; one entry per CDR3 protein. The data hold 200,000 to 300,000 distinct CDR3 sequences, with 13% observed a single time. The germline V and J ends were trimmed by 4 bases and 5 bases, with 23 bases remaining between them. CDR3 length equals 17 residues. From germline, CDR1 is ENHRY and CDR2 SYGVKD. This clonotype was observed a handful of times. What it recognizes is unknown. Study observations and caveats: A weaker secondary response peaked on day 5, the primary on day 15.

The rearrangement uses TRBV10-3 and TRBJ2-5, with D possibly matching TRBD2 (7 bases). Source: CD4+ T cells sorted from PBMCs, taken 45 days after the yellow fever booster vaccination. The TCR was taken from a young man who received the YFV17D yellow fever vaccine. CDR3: CAISAQASARGAETQYF. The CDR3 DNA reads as TGTGCCATCAGTGCACAGGCATCAGCTCGGGGGGCCGAGACCCAGTACTTC.